These 5 T cell receptor beta chains share one sample of origin, sequenced in a study of blood T cells in healthy people across ages. Then a second PCR, running roughly 7 to 11 cycles, was carried out with a sample-barcoded 5' primer and a J-beta primer mix. Using its own MiXCR run on the 5' RACE reads, TCRdb lists one record per CDR3 protein. Of 600,000 to 1,000,000 distinct CDR3 sequences in the sample, nearly 60% were seen once. The sample taken for sequencing was blood. The receptors shown here come from a man aged 25-45 years in good health.

The J gene is TRBJ2-3, the V gene TRBV7-9; 7 nucleotides line up with TRBD2. The CDR3 length is 16 residues. The germline V gene has CDR1 SEHNR and CDR2 FQNEAQ (reference sequence). V lost 4 bases to trimming and J lost 2 bases; unmatched junction nucleotides: 9. CDR3: CASSSERGSLTDTQYF. CDR3 DNA: TGTGCCAGCAGCTCCGAGCGCGGGAGTCTCACAGATACGCAGTATTTT.

This chain links TRBV18 with TRBJ1-1; unclear D gene. V dropped 3 bases and J dropped 6 bases, with 8 bases sitting between them. The CDR3 has 12 amino acids. Germline values: CDR1 KGHSH, CDR2 LQKENI. DNA of the CDR3: TGTGCCAGCTCACCCGGCGACTCTGAAGCTTTCTTT. Translated: CASSPGDSEAFF.

The CDR3 loop reads CASSVDLGNSYGYTF. The CDR3 DNA is TGTGCCAGCAGCGTAGATCTCGGGAACAGCTATGGCTACACCTTC. The J gene is TRBJ1-2, the V gene TRBV9; D gene uncertain. V was pared by 0 bases and J by 4 bases, with 13 bases between. Germline V lookup: CDR1 SGDLS, CDR2 YYNGEE. The CDR3 runs 15 residues.

Concerning this clonotype itself: A single base separates this from a much larger clone, so it may be a read error. This chain connects TRBV7-9 to TRBJ2-7; maybe TRBD2 (6 bases). Germline V gene lookup returns CDR1 SEHNR and CDR2 FQNEAQ (reference sequence). The length of the CDR3 is 15 residues. V was pared by 7 bases and J by 7 bases, with 23 bases between. CDR3: CASTFREGGIGEQYF. CDR3 sequence (DNA): TGTGCCAGCACGTTTCGAGAGGGCGGGATTGGTGAGCAGTACTTC.

V gene TRBV4-3 combines with J gene TRBJ1-6; D is possibly TRBD1 (6 bases). CDR3 length: 16 amino acids. Trimming shortened V by 1 base and J by 4 bases, and 11 bases separated the two germline ends. CDR1 and CDR2 (germline): LGHNA, YSLEER. The CDR3 spells CASSQVPQGYNSPLHF. The CDR3 DNA sequence: TGCGCCAGCAGCCAAGTCCCACAGGGTTATAATTCACCCCTCCACTTT.